The 3 T cell receptor beta chains in this list originate from one sample, sequenced in a study of shared clonotypes between healthy human individuals (dated by TCRdb to the early 2020s). CD8 naive samples were CD45RO-negative cells positively selected for CCR7, giving a CD45RA+CCR7+ population that excluded TemRA cells. Library prep was done by the immunoSEQ multiplex PCR assay. TCRdb took this table from immuneACCESS and kept in-frame rearrangements with V and J called. Such tables lack part of the clones; where checked against another copy, unresolved V genes explain under half of the gap, and the rest is unexplained. The sample table records about 2 million clones; roughly 94% of these occur just once. The ten largest account for around 1% of the sample. Sequenced material: naive CD8+ T cells sorted from blood. The sample's cell subset or site, from its label and the paper: CD45RA+CCR7+. The receptors here all came from a man younger than 30 in good health.

The V call is TRBV27, the J call TRBJ2-7, with TRBD2 matching 9 bases. Trimming cost V 8 bases and J 6 bases; bases outside gene matches: 8. This CDR3 comprises 13 residues. In germline, CDR1 is MNHEY, CDR2 SMNVEV (reference sequence). As DNA, the CDR3 is TGTGCCAGCGGATTAGCGGGGGTAGGCGAGCAGTACTTC. It encodes CASGLAGVGEQYF.

The chain uses TRBV6-6 and TRBJ2-3; either TRBD1 or TRBD2 may fit D (5 bases each). CDR3 length: 15 residues. Trimming shortened V by 2 bases and J by 3 bases, and 12 bases separated the two germline ends. Germline loops: CDR1 MNHNY, CDR2 SVGAGI (reference sequence). Here the CDR3 reads CASSYEGLSTDTQYF. In DNA, the CDR3 is TGTGCCAGCAGTTACGAGGGGCTATCGACAGATACGCAGTATTTT.

The genes are TRBV30 and TRBJ2-7; no firm D call. The V end was cut by 2 bases, the J end by 6 bases, with 11 bases between. The germline CDR1 and CDR2 sequences are GTSNPN and SVGIG (reference sequence). This CDR3 comprises 12 residues. CDR3 residues: CAWSSDSGEQYF. CDR3 in DNA: TGTGCCTGGAGTTCCGATTCGGGCGAGCAGTACTTC.